The 22 T cell receptor beta chains below were found in one sample sequenced in a study of spatial heterogeneity in lung cancer. The time point denotes: blood at routine non-recurrence follow-up after resection. TCRdb independently ran MiXCR on the 5' RACE reads; one entry per CDR3 protein. The table has 40,000 to 50,000 distinct CDR3 sequences, under 12% seen once. The sequences come from PBMCs, collected at follow-up. The receptors here all came from a female donor with early-stage non-small cell lung cancer.

This clonotype was found a few times. The chain carries TRBV10-3 and TRBJ2-5; D is perhaps TRBD1 (5 bases). CDR1 and CDR2 from the germline V gene are ENHRY and SYGVKD. Deletions cut 6 bases from V and 1 base from J, with 9 bases between. The CDR3 contains 13 residues. This CDR3 is CAIRDTFQETQYF. For the CDR3, the DNA is TGTGCCATCAGGGACACCTTCCAAGAGACCCAGTACTTC.

This clonotype was seen many times. This rearrangement joins TRBV11-2 to TRBJ2-7; D not certain. The V and J ends lost 5 bases and 3 bases respectively, with 8 bases between them. The germline CDR1 and CDR2 sequences are SGHAT and FQNNGV. The CDR3 has 12 residues. CDR3 DNA sequence: TGTGCCAGCAGCCGGAATGGCTACGAGCAGTACTTC. Translated, it gives CASSRNGYEQYF. The variable domain in full, with the rest retrieved from reference TRBV11-2 and TRBJ2-7, is EAGVAQSPRYKIIEKRQSVAFWCNPISGHATLYWYQQILGQGPKLLIQFQNNGVVDDSQLPKDRFSAERLKGVDSTLKIQPAKLEDSAVYLCASSRNGYEQYFGPGTRLTVT.

The rearrangement joins TRBV10-2 to TRBJ1-5; no clear D gene. The V gene lost 5 bases and the J gene lost 6 bases, with 14 bases spanning the gap. The CDR3 is made up of 14 amino acids. Germline V gives CDR1 WSHSY, CDR2 SAAADI. CDR3 nucleotide sequence: TGCGCCAGCAGTCTTGCCGGGGAGGGTCAGCCCCAGCATTTT. Translated: CASSLAGEGQPQHF.

In its sample, this clonotype was seen a few times. Here the CDR3 reads CSARVPGTGGYGYTF. The CDR3, as DNA: TGCAGTGCTAGAGTCCCCGGGACAGGGGGATATGGCTACACCTTC. The chain employs TRBV20-1 and TRBJ1-2; 11 bases line up with TRBD1. CDR1 DFQATT and CDR2 SNEGSKA come from the germline V gene (reference sequence). The CDR3 contains 15 residues. J was trimmed by 5 bases and V by 1 base; bases with no gene match: 6.

Within the sample, this clonotype is medium-sized. The rearrangement joins TRBV4-2 to TRBJ2-7; D remains ambiguous. The germline gives CDR1 LGHNA, CDR2 YNFKEQ. The V gene lost 0 bases and the J gene lost 5 bases, with 2 bases spanning the gap. The length of the CDR3 is 11 residues. CDR3 DNA: TGTGCCAGCAGCCAAGAGGACGAGCAGTACTTC. Amino acids: CASSQEDEQYF.

The V and J genes are TRBV6-5 and TRBJ1-6; TRBD1 aligns across 10 bases. CDR3 size: 14 residues. Per the germline V gene, CDR1 is MNHEY and CDR2 is SVGAGI. Trimming at V came to 2 bases and at J to 9 bases, leaving 1 base not matched to a gene. The CDR3 DNA follows: TGTGCCAGCAGTTACGACAGGGGGCGTTCACCCCTCCACTTT. Its translation: CASSYDRGRSPLHF.

In this sample, this clonotype turned up a few times. The CDR3: CASSPSVLSTGELFF. The CDR3, as DNA: TGTGCCAGCAGCCCTAGCGTCTTATCCACCGGGGAGCTGTTTTTT. V is TRBV13 and J is TRBJ2-2; D is possibly TRBD2 (6 bases). Germline lookup yields CDR1 PRHDT and CDR2 FYEKMQ (reference sequence). V gave up 5 bases and J gave up 4 bases, with 14 bases separating them. The CDR3 is 15 amino acids. The full variable domain, in which reference TRBV13 and TRBJ2-2 provide the parts outside the CDR3, is AAGVIQSPRHLIKEKRETATLKCYPIPRHDTVYWYQQGPGQDPQFLISFYEKMQSDKGSIPDRFSAQQFSDYHSELNMSSLELGDSALYFCASSPSVLSTGELFFGEGSRLTVL.

The V gene is TRBV7-2, the J gene TRBJ2-1; no clear D. From germline, CDR1 is SGHTA and CDR2 FQGNSA. The CDR3 spans 15 residues. Trimming took 5 bases from V and 5 from J, leaving 16 bases between them. CDR3 loop: CASSLGQVTNNEQFF. The CDR3 DNA reads as TGTGCCAGCAGCCTCGGGCAGGTAACCAACAATGAGCAGTTCTTC.

This clonotype has just a few counts. The CDR3 is CASSLKPGQISYTEAFF. The CDR3 DNA follows: TGTGCCAGCAGCTTAAAGCCGGGACAAATTAGTTACACTGAAGCTTTCTTT. V and J are TRBV7-2 and TRBJ1-1; possibly TRBD1 for D (6 bases). V lost 2 bases and J lost 3, with 19 bases in between. The CDR3 runs 17 residues. CDR1 and CDR2 from the germline V gene are SGHTA and FQGNSA.

This clonotype was recorded many times. The V and J genes are TRBV7-9 and TRBJ2-2; 10 bases align to TRBD1. Germline V gene data show CDR1 as SEHNR and CDR2 as FQNEAQ (reference sequence). This CDR3 is 15 amino acids long. The V segment lost 5 bases and the J segment 6 bases; nucleotides outside the gene matches: 6. CDR3 bases: TGTGCCAGCAGCCTGACAGGGGGCGCGGCCGGGGAGCTGTTTTTT. Protein sequence: CASSLTGGAAGELFF.

This clonotype was picked up many times. The V gene is TRBV5-1, the J gene TRBJ2-7, with D maybe TRBD1 (5 bases). From germline, CDR1 is SGHRS and CDR2 YFSETQ. V was trimmed by 0 bases and J by 2 bases, leaving 9 bases between them. The CDR3 runs 14 residues. CDR3 coding DNA: TGCGCCAGCAGCTTGGGGGCCAGGGCCTACGAGCAGTACTTC. Translated: CASSLGARAYEQYF.

The chain joins TRBV6-1 to TRBJ2-6, with no clear D. The V and J ends lost 2 bases and 2 bases respectively, with 7 bases between them. In germline, CDR1 is MNHNS, CDR2 SASEGT. This CDR3 region has 15 residues. CDR3 bases: TGTGCCAGCAGTGAACTAGGAGCTGGGGCCAACGTCCTGACTTTC. Translation gives CASSELGAGANVLTF.

The chain carries TRBV18 and TRBJ2-4, with 8 bases that match TRBD1. This CDR3 is 14 amino acids long. J was trimmed by 3 bases and V by 6 bases; bases with no gene match: 4. Germline V gene data show CDR1 as KGHSH and CDR2 as LQKENI. The CDR3: CASSSDRGKNIQYF. The DNA of the CDR3 is TGTGCCAGCTCTTCAGACAGGGGCAAAAACATTCAGTACTTC.

This clonotype was seen a few times. CDR3 bases: TGTGCCAGCACCCTGAACACCGGGGAGCTGTTTTTT. Its translation is CASTLNTGELFF. The V call is TRBV28, the J call TRBJ2-2; unclear D gene. Trimming took off 7 bases at V and 1 base at J, with 4 bases between the two ends. Germline V gene lookup returns CDR1 MDHEN and CDR2 SYDVKM. The CDR3 extends over 12 amino acids.

This clonotype was counted at least ten times. This sequence joins TRBV12-3 or TRBV12-4 and TRBJ1-1, with D maybe TRBD1 (5 bases). The CDR3 extends over 16 amino acids. Trimming cost V 2 bases and J 0 bases, with 13 bases left between them. The CDR3 protein is CASSLWGEDMNTEAFF. The CDR3 nucleotides read TGTGCCAGCAGTTTATGGGGTGAGGACATGAACACTGAAGCTTTCTTT.

This clonotype was counted between two and nine times. This sequence joins TRBV3-1 and TRBJ2-1; D may be TRBD1 (6 bases). The germline gives CDR1 LGHDT, CDR2 YNNKEL (reference sequence). Between the trimmed V and J ends, which lost 8 bases and 5 bases, there was a span of 7 bases. This CDR3 contains 11 residues. The CDR3: CASGTNNEQFF. In nucleotides, the CDR3 is TGTGCCAGCGGGACAAACAATGAGCAGTTCTTC.

This clonotype occurred many times. The chain recombines TRBV28 with TRBJ2-7; 10 bases line up with TRBD1. Germline lookup yields CDR1 MDHEN and CDR2 SYDVKM. The CDR3 sequence is 15 residues long. J gave up 4 bases and V 5 bases, and 8 bases lay outside the gene matches. The CDR3 sequence is CASSGVGTGEYEQYF. The CDR3 DNA follows: TGTGCCAGCAGTGGAGTCGGGACAGGGGAATACGAGCAGTACTTC.

V is TRBV4-3 and J is TRBJ1-1, with D tentatively TRBD1 (5 bases). V gave up 4 bases and J gave up 5 bases, with 17 bases separating them. The CDR3 sequence is 15 residues long. Germline V gene data show CDR1 as LGHNA and CDR2 as YSLEER. CDR3 in amino acids: CASSLQGYGSTEAFF. The CDR3 nucleotides are TGCGCCAGCAGCCTCCAGGGATATGGGTCTACTGAAGCTTTCTTT.

This clonotype was seen ten or more times. This chain joins TRBV28 and TRBJ2-7; D perhaps matches TRBD1 (6 bases). The CDR3 is 15 amino acids. CDR1 MDHEN and CDR2 SYDVKM come from the germline V gene. The V end was cut by 7 bases, the J end by 1 base, with 17 bases between. CDR3 residues: CASTVQQGFSYEQYF. DNA of the CDR3: TGTGCCAGCACCGTACAGCAGGGGTTTTCCTACGAGCAGTACTTC.

This clonotype was detected ten times or more. The V and J genes are TRBV5-6 and TRBJ2-3, with D uncertain. The CDR3 runs to 14 residues. Trimming took off 2 bases at V and 6 bases at J, with 13 bases between the two ends. CDR1 and CDR2 (germline): SGHDT, YYEEEE. DNA for the CDR3: TGTGCCAGCAGCTTATTTGAGACGGCGGATACGCAGTATTTT. Translated: CASSLFETADTQYF.

Details on this clonotype: A junction end diverges from the germline sequence, so it may reflect a read error. The CDR3 region has the DNA TGTGCCAGCAGTGTACTGGACGGGAGGGCGCACTTC. Encoded protein: CASSVLDGRAHF. The chain combines TRBV28 with TRBJ2-5; 8 bases line up with TRBD2. Germline assignment: CDR1 MDHEN and CDR2 SYDVKM. CDR3 size: 12 residues.

This clonotype turned up a few times. The chain's CDR3 is CASSDLLPGGKGYEQYF. The CDR3 DNA reads TGCGCCAGCAGTGACCTCTTGCCAGGGGGAAAGGGCTACGAGCAGTACTTC. This chain connects TRBV10-1 to TRBJ2-7, with TRBD1 identical over 7 bases. This CDR3 has 17 residues. Germline trimming cut 3 bases from V and 3 bases from J; bases unmatched to any gene: 14. In germline, CDR1 is WNHNN, CDR2 SYGVQD (reference sequence).